This T cell receptor (beta chain) was captured in a study of cytomegalovirus exposure and HLA in healthy donors (TCRdb year 2017). In terms of the full investigation: An earlier analysis of several hundred of the donors reported about 260 Gb of sequence data and about 120 million unique TCR beta sequences obtained from some 170 million T cells. Among the approximately 420 genotyped donors, around 81% belonged to the genetic ancestry cluster associated with self-reported Caucasian donors. The later analysis used no new phenotypic data to find candidate immune exposures, relying instead on TCR beta sequences and their occurrence across donors. The aim of the study was to test whether cataloging public T cell receptors could identify signatures of past pathogen exposure. To predict cytomegalovirus infection status, the study combined high-throughput TCR immunosequencing, statistical association of individual TCRs with disease status, and machine learning. All discovery cohort repertoires had been generated using a single sequencing platform. In addition to the first cohort of approximately 650 subjects, a separate validation cohort of over 90 different subjects was used. In a later genetic analysis, genome-wide SNP genotypes for about three fifths of the roughly 670 donors were used, and that subset was treated as a discovery cohort. HLA typing included class I and class II loci at four-digit resolution. The study profiled the T cell repertoires of under 850 subjects by immunosequencing and related them to cytomegalovirus serostatus. An earlier analysis of around 580 of the donors used high-throughput TCR beta sequencing to judge whether each TCR beta V gene segment behaved as functional or pseudogenic. An early release covering approximately 600 HLA-typed donors comprised about 300 gigabases of sequencing data and tens of millions of unique TCR sequences. Alongside the repertoire data, information on donor age, sex, ethnicity and CMV serostatus was compiled. Several DR-DQ haplotypes were treated as single units for association and clustering because of strong linkage in the cohort. Among almost 400 genotyped donors of the cohort, an average of about 240,000 unique TCR beta nucleotide sequences were sequenced per donor, roughly 18% of them non-productive. The number of typed donors differed by locus: about 629-640 for A, B, C, DRB1 and DQB1; 500 to 550 for DQA1; approximately 600 for DPA1; and 400 to 480 for DPB1. A later analysis re-analyzed previously published TCR beta repertoires from roughly 690 donors and added high-resolution HLA genotyping to study TCR occurrence patterns. The paper's findings and limits, for the study overall: A further reported finding was that TCR beta sequences accurately predicted the HLA-A and HLA-B alleles for most subjects in the first cohort. Correlated functional status among segregating V segments might be attributable to linkage disequilibrium, but an unknown experimental factor could not be ruled out. The cohort was sequenced for TCR beta chains only, and without alpha or paired-chain data the features that could be detected were limited. Because HLA typing was unavailable for some donors at each locus, only the typed subset was used in association tests. The sequencing pipeline was judged likely to have produced a cluster of highly shared sequence variants as a technical artifact. Most CMV-associated TCR beta chains appeared to be HLA-restricted in a later analysis, and the HLA associations seemed to be driven largely by CMV exposure. The only immune exposure information available for the cohort was CMV serostatus. It was suggested by the authors that the approach could potentially be generalized to other disease states and immunological phenotypes. At a false discovery rate of 0.05, a later analysis linked about 17,000 TCR beta sequences to specific HLA alleles. Assigning TCR associations to individual alleles was difficult when HLA alleles, especially DR and DQ, strongly co-occurred. In an earlier analysis of about 600 of the donors, most TCR beta V segments appeared in productive rearrangements about 90% or about 30% of the time, broadly matching IMGT annotations. In both the original and validation cohorts, the classifier was reported to diagnose cytomegalovirus status with high specificity and sensitivity. Seventeen rarely observed V segments, including chromosome 9 orphons, were excluded from the earlier analysis of some 590 of the donors because counts were too low. The 87-base-pair reads could not distinguish some IMGT-functional V segments, including TRBV6-2 and TRBV6-3, so those segments were excluded. In a later genetic analysis, fewer N-insertions in productive TCRs were reported among donors in an Asian-associated ancestry cluster than the approximately 670-donor mean. Compared with equally common non-associated chains, HLA-associated TCR beta chains in a later analysis were more clonally expanded and had lower generation probabilities. Most TCR sequences were observed very rarely across donors, whereas some public TCRs were present in many individuals. Presence/absence analyses assumed roughly uniform sequencing depth across donors, an assumption that may not hold. In vitro tests confirmed that a few of the cytomegalovirus-associated TCR beta chains recognize cytomegalovirus antigens. An association between a missense DCLRE1C variant and V-gene and J-gene trimming of TCR beta chains was found in a later genetic analysis and replicated in an independent cohort. In a later analysis, the rate of TCR association differed among HLA loci, with DRB1 alleles having the most associated TCRs and HLA-C alleles having the fewest. According to a later analysis, parvovirus B19, influenza, CMV and Epstein-Barr virus appeared linked to several top co-occurrence clusters. In the study, around 150 TCR beta chains were listed as associated with cytomegalovirus.

Notes on this clone: Its specific antigen is unknown. One base away there is no much larger clone; base qualities are not given.

In total, 600 or so healthy bone marrow donors made up the cohort. At the time of sampling, all cohort members were nominally healthy, though unrecorded immune exposures were likely present. The donor tested CMV seropositive and was one of the 289 seropositive cohort members. Each donor provided a peripheral blood sample, and peripheral blood mononuclear cells were used for TCR beta sequencing. The Qiagen DNeasy Blood Extraction Kit was used to extract genomic DNA from the blood cell samples. Libraries were prepared through the immunoSEQ multiplex PCR assay. For the multiplex PCR, a mixture combining 60 forward primers for TCR Vbeta segments and 13 reverse primers for TCR Jbeta segments was used. A multiplex PCR assay on genomic DNA amplified the CDR3 region of rearranged TCR beta genes. The Illumina HiSeq System was used to sequence the amplified TCR beta libraries as 87-base-pair reads. Regarding the original processing steps: Across the 670 or so repertoires, a later analysis counted tens of millions of unique TCR beta chains, around 11 million of which were shared by at least two donors. To remove PCR and sequencing errors, raw reads were error-corrected and collapsed into unique sequences using a nearest-neighbor algorithm that merged closely related sequences. To assign V, D and J gene segments, CDR3 sequences were aligned to IMGT reference sequences. Each retained sequence needed at least a six-nucleotide match to both a V gene segment and a J gene segment. Rearrangements were called productive when the CDR3 lacked stop codons and stayed in frame with V and J; all others were non-productive. Following IMGT convention, CDR3 was defined as the stretch from the second conserved V-encoded cysteine up to the conserved J-encoded phenylalanine. The earlier analysis of roughly 590 of the donors excluded sequences that lacked an unambiguous match to a single V gene segment. In an earlier analysis of several hundred of the donors, V segments were called functional above 56.7% productive rearrangements and were called segregating when the between-donor standard deviation exceeded 5%. A statistical classification framework was developed to diagnose cytomegalovirus status using the catalog of TCR beta chain sequences. In a later analysis, V and J genes were assigned by comparing TCR nucleotide sequences against IMGT/GENE-DB human TR gene sequences. A later analysis assigned CDR3 sequences and most-parsimonious VDJ recombination scenarios with the TCRdist pipeline. A later analysis defined each TCR beta chain by its CDR3 amino acid sequence plus V-gene family, and excluded reads lacking a unique V-gene family. To address suspected cross-contamination and a sequencing artifact, a later analysis removed 592 highly shared, low-generation-probability nucleotide sequences. For each public chain, a later analysis derived a clonal expansion index from normalized ranks of inferred template counts within each repertoire. In a later analysis, generation probabilities were computed using a VDJ recombination model fitted to out-of-frame rearrangements, and the results were checked against IGoR. In a later analysis, TCR-TCR, TCR-HLA and TCR-CMV co-occurrence was scored with hypergeometric tests, and a repertoire-size bias correction was applied to TCR pairs. False discovery rates were estimated in a later analysis by permuting HLA or CMV assignments 20 times. In a later analysis, co-occurring TCRs were grouped using DBSCAN, with TCRdist sequence similarity added in when clustering inside HLA-allele-positive subsets. For co-occurrence clustering, repertoires with fewer than 30,000 or more than 120,000 public chains were excluded, along with about five repertoires with anomalous nucleotide sharing. TCRdb provides this immuneACCESS table in a form limited to in-frame rearrangements. Some clones are lacking; in checked studies, under half of them reflect an unresolved V gene, and why the rest are absent is not known. V and J calls plus clone size are reproduced from that table; the DNA served to infer D and trimming. The sample data list over 75,000 clones, and approximately 76% of these were observed just once. The top ten clonotypes cover over 6% of the sample.

The CDR3 starts with the cysteine, ends with the phenylalanine, and has 15 residues. Only CDR3 DNA is held: 45 bases, read in frame from base 1. Germline trimming amounts to 3 bases on V and 4 bases on J, with 6 as the count of junction bases outside the gene matches. CDR1 and CDR2 (LNHDA, SQIVND) derive from the germline V gene (reference sequence). This chain is built from TRBV19 and TRBJ1-2; 9 bases in the junction line up with TRBD1. Input material: PBMCs. This TCR came from a middle-aged man in good health and CMV-seropositive. The CDR3 is CASSIGTGGSYGYTF. The DNA sequence is as follows: TGTGCCAGTAGTATCGGAACAGGGGGCAGCTATGGCTACACCTTC.